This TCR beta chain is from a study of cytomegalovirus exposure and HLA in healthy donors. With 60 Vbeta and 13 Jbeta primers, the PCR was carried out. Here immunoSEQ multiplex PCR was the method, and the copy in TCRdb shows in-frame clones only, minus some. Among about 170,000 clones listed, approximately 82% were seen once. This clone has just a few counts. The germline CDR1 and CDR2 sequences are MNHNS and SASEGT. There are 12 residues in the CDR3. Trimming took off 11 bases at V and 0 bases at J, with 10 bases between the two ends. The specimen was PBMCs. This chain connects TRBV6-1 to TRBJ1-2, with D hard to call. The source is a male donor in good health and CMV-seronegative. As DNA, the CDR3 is TGTGCCGGGAGGTCTCCTAACTATGGCTACACCTTC. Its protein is CAGRSPNYGYTF.